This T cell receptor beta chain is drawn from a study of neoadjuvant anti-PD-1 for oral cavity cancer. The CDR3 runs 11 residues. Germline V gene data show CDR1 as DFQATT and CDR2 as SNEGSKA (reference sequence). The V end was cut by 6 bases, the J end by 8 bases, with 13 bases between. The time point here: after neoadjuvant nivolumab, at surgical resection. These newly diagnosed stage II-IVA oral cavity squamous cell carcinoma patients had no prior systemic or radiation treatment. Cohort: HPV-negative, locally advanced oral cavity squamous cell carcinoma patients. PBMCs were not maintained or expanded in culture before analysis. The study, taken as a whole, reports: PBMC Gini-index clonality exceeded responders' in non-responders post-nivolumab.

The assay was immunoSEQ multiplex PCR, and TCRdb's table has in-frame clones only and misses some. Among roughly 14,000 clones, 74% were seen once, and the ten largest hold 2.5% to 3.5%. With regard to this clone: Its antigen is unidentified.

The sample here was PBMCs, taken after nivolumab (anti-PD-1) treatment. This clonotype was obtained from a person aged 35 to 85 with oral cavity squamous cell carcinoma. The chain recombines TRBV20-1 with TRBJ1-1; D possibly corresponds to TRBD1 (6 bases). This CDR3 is CSAAIQGEAFF. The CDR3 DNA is TGCAGTGCGGCCATACAGGGAGAAGCTTTCTTT.